Following are 30 T cell receptor beta chains from one sample sequenced in a study of shared clonotypes between healthy human individuals. Measured with immunoSEQ multiplex PCR; TCRdb has only the in-frame clones, and not every one. The sample has approximately 2,000,000 clones, roughly 92% seen once. Sequencing was carried out using naive CD4+ T cells from PBMCs. Sample subset: CD45RA+ positively selected. These receptors originate from a young man in good health. Some clones in this sample may be carry-over from other donors' samples.

Comment on this clone: The same CDR3 can be traced to other DNA sequences in this sample. The J gene is TRBJ2-5, the V gene TRBV7-2, with 7 bases fitting TRBD1. The J segment lost 1 base and the V segment lost 5 bases, leaving 1 base of the junction unmatched. The CDR3 extends over 13 amino acids. The germline CDR1 and CDR2 sequences are SGHTA and FQGNSA. The CDR3 region has the DNA TGTGCCAGCAGCCGGGACAGCCAAGAGACCCAGTACTTC. Translated, it gives CASSRDSQETQYF.

The chain joins TRBV6-4 to TRBJ2-1; no clear D gene. V was cut by 4 bases and J by 6 bases, with 13 bases left in between. The CDR3 is 14 residues long. Germline lookup yields CDR1 MRHNA and CDR2 SNTAGT. CDR3 coding DNA: TGTGCCAGCAGTGTTCGTCCCTCGGGCAATGAGCAGTTCTTC. Protein: CASSVRPSGNEQFF.

This clone was seen a few times. The rearrangement joins TRBV4-3 to TRBJ1-1, with TRBD1 as a possible D gene (5 bases). V lost 0 bases and J lost 5, with 10 bases in between. The CDR3 is 14 amino acids. CDR1 is LGHNA and CDR2 is YSLEER in the germline V gene. CDR3: CASSQDERGTEAFF. The CDR3 bases are TGCGCCAGCAGCCAAGATGAAAGGGGTACTGAAGCTTTCTTT.

This clone is a singleton in its sample. One end of the junction varies from germline; a read error may be responsible. The chain combines TRBV4-3 with TRBJ1-5; D is perhaps TRBD1 (5 bases). Germline CDR1 and CDR2: LGHNA and YSLEER. This CDR3 comprises 22 residues. For the CDR3, the DNA is TGCGCCAGCAGCAAAGATCGGACATTAGCAGCCCGACTACTTTATAGCAATCAGCCCCAGCATTTT. It is translated as CASSKDRTLAARLLYSNQPQHF.

The rearrangement links TRBV15 to TRBJ2-1; perhaps TRBD1 as D (6 bases). The V end was cut by 4 bases, the J end by 1 base, with 17 bases between. CDR3 length equals 17 residues. In germline, CDR1 is LNHNV, CDR2 YYDKDF (reference sequence). CDR3 DNA sequence: TGTGCCACCAGCAAAACCCAGGGGTTGGGGTCCTACAATGAGCAGTTCTTC. This sequence encodes CATSKTQGLGSYNEQFF.

The chain uses TRBV27 and TRBJ2-7, with TRBD2 identical over 8 bases. This CDR3 spans 18 amino acids. The V and J ends lost 5 bases and 7 bases, in that order; junction bases with no gene match: 22. Germline values: CDR1 MNHEY, CDR2 SMNVEV (reference sequence). The CDR3 region has the DNA TGTGCCAGCAGTCCCCGAAGCGGGAGACTCTCCTCTACGGGGGAGCAGTACTTC. Translation: CASSPRSGRLSSTGEQYF.

The gene calls are TRBV5-4 and TRBJ1-2, with D uncertain. The germline gives CDR1 SGHNT, CDR2 YYREEE (reference sequence). This CDR3 comprises 12 residues. Trimming left V 2 bases short and J 6 bases short, with 8 bases between. The CDR3 DNA reads TGTGCCAGCAGCTTTAACAGCAATGGCTACACCTTC. Translation gives CASSFNSNGYTF.

This chain uses TRBV6-5 with TRBJ1-2; a weak D match, TRBD1 (6 bases). V was shortened by 5 bases and J by 8 bases, with 9 bases between the two germline ends. The CDR3 has 11 residues. Germline V gives CDR1 MNHEY, CDR2 SVGAGI. The CDR3 is CASSDGQGYTF. The CDR3 DNA sequence: TGTGCCAGCAGTGATGGACAGGGCTACACCTTC.

The chain joins TRBV28 to TRBJ2-1; the D gene is possibly TRBD2 (5 bases). CDR1 MDHEN and CDR2 SYDVKM come from the germline V gene. This CDR3 spans 16 amino acids. V lost 6 bases and J 4 bases, leaving 19 bases between the germline ends. The CDR3: CASSSAGLLIYNEQFF. Written as DNA, the CDR3 is TGTGCCAGCAGCTCCGCGGGTCTACTTATATACAATGAGCAGTTCTTC.

This sequence joins TRBV7-8 and TRBJ1-2; the D gene is possibly TRBD1 (5 bases). The CDR3 has 13 amino acids. Germline V lookup: CDR1 SGHVS, CDR2 FQNEAQ. V lost 5 bases to trimming and J lost 7 bases, with 14 bases between them. CDR3 bases: TGTGCCAGCAGCCCCCAGGGTATGAGTGGCTACACCTTC. Amino acid sequence: CASSPQGMSGYTF.

Here the CDR3 DNA reads TGTGCCAGCAGCGCCCCCAGGGGAGTGGAGACCCAGTACTTC. This gives the protein CASSAPRGVETQYF. The J gene is TRBJ2-5, the V gene TRBV6-5; TRBD1 might be the D (6 bases). The ends were cut back, 6 bases at V and 5 bases at J, with 16 bases in the middle. This CDR3 has 14 residues. Germline V gives CDR1 MNHEY, CDR2 SVGAGI.

This chain joins TRBV27 and TRBJ2-2, with 10 bases matching TRBD2. CDR3 size: 15 residues. Unmatched junction bases numbered 10, after V lost 10 bases and J lost 5 bases. The germline V gene has CDR1 MNHEY and CDR2 SMNVEV (reference sequence). CDR3 amino acids: CATRLAGGTTGELFF. In nucleotides, the CDR3 is TGTGCCACCCGGTTAGCGGGGGGAACAACCGGGGAGCTGTTTTTT.

The rearrangement uses TRBV28 and TRBJ2-1, with D perhaps assigned TRBD1 or TRBD2 (6 bases each). The CDR3 contains 14 residues. CDR1 is MDHEN and CDR2 is SYDVKM in the germline V gene. Trimming removed 5 bases from V and 6 bases from J, with 14 bases in between. The CDR3: CASSLLQGGNEQFF. Here the CDR3 DNA reads TGTGCCAGCAGTCTCCTACAGGGAGGCAATGAGCAGTTCTTC.

The CDR3 DNA reads TGCGCCAGCAGCTTGGCCCCGGGACAGCTAACAGATACGCAGTATTTT. As protein: CASSLAPGQLTDTQYF. The chain has TRBV5-1 and TRBJ2-3, with TRBD1 matching over 7 bases. This CDR3 region has 16 residues. V lost 0 bases and J lost 3; bases outside the gene matches: 7. Germline lookup yields CDR1 SGHRS and CDR2 YFSETQ.

The genes are TRBV5-6 and TRBJ1-2; D ambiguous. The CDR3 is made up of 17 amino acids. Per germline, CDR1 SGHDT and CDR2 YYEEEE. Trimming took 3 bases from V and 1 from J, leaving 19 bases between them. CDR3 in amino acids: CASSSPSSSYLNYGYTF. The CDR3, as DNA: TGTGCCAGCAGCTCCCCCAGTTCCTCTTACCTTAACTATGGCTACACCTTC.

The rearrangement uses TRBV4-3 and TRBJ1-1; perhaps TRBD1 as D (6 bases). Germline lookup yields CDR1 LGHNA and CDR2 YSLEER. The CDR3 is 15 residues long. Between the trimmed V and J ends, which lost 1 base and 5 bases, there was a span of 14 bases. The CDR3 protein is CASSQGGPRETEAFF. CDR3 in DNA: TGCGCCAGCAGCCAAGGGGGGCCCAGGGAGACTGAAGCTTTCTTT.

The V call is TRBV7-9, the J call TRBJ2-1, with 8 bases matching TRBD2. V shed 2 bases, J shed 3 bases, and the junction held 6 bases outside the gene matches. Germline CDR1 is SEHNR and CDR2 is FQNEAQ (reference sequence). The CDR3 sequence is 16 residues long. The CDR3 DNA sequence: TGTGCCAGCAGCTTATGGTCGGGGGGGGACTACAATGAGCAGTTCTTC. Its translation: CASSLWSGGDYNEQFF.

The V gene is TRBV29-1, the J gene TRBJ2-5; D is ambiguous. Germline values: CDR1 SQVTM, CDR2 ANQGSEA. V was pared by 4 bases and J by 5 bases, with 11 bases between. The CDR3 covers 12 residues. The CDR3 region is CSVGAPKETQYF. The CDR3 DNA follows: TGCAGCGTTGGGGCACCCAAGGAGACCCAGTACTTC.

V is TRBV7-3 and J is TRBJ2-3; 12 bases fit TRBD2. With V trimmed by 5 bases and J by 4 bases, 7 bases remained unmatched. The CDR3 extends over 16 amino acids. Germline V lookup: CDR1 SGHTA, CDR2 FQGTGA. CDR3 in amino acids: CASSRRTSGNADTQYF. The CDR3 DNA is TGTGCCAGCAGCCGCCGGACTAGCGGGAATGCAGATACGCAGTATTTT.

This sequence joins TRBV11-2 and TRBJ2-1; no reliable D call. CDR3 length: 11 residues. V lost 6 bases and J lost 8, with 8 bases in between. CDR1 SGHAT and CDR2 FQNNGV come from the germline V gene. The CDR3 protein is CASSVRDEQFF. As DNA, the CDR3 is TGTGCCAGCAGTGTTAGGGATGAGCAGTTCTTC.

The V call is TRBV5-1, the J call TRBJ1-3; D gene uncertain. Trimming took 0 bases from V and 8 from J, leaving 15 bases between them. CDR1 and CDR2 from the germline V gene are SGHRS and YFSETQ. CDR3 length: 15 residues. CDR3 DNA: TGCGCCAGCAGCTTGGACGGTTCTGGGTTGTACACCATATATTTT. Translating gives CASSLDGSGLYTIYF.

The chain links TRBV7-2 to TRBJ1-2; a weak D match, TRBD1 (5 bases). This CDR3 has 17 amino acids. CDR1 and CDR2 (germline): SGHTA, FQGNSA. V was pared by 1 base and J by 2 bases, with 17 bases between. The CDR3: CASSLVQGGLWNYGYTF. The DNA of the CDR3 is TGTGCCAGCAGCTTAGTGCAGGGAGGGTTGTGGAACTATGGCTACACCTTC.

The J gene is TRBJ2-3, the V gene TRBV6-5, with TRBD1 as a possible D gene (5 bases). The CDR3 has 15 residues. Germline V gene data show CDR1 as MNHEY and CDR2 as SVGAGI. The V end was cut by 5 bases, the J end by 0 bases, with 12 bases between. CDR3 protein: CASSHDRSSTDTQYF. Written as DNA, the CDR3 is TGTGCCAGCAGTCACGACAGATCTAGCACAGATACGCAGTATTTT.

The chain uses TRBV19 and TRBJ1-3; D might be TRBD1 (6 bases). Trimming shortened V by 7 bases and J by 0 bases, and 13 bases separated the two germline ends. The CDR3 is made up of 15 amino acids. The germline V gene encodes CDR1 LNHDA and CDR2 SQIVND (reference sequence). CDR3 in DNA: TGTGCCAGTAACCCGCAGGGGCCCTCTGGAAACACCATATATTTT. It specifies CASNPQGPSGNTIYF. The complete variable domain, with remaining parts taken from reference TRBV19 and TRBJ1-3, reads DGGITQSPKYLFRKEGQNVTLSCEQNLNHDAMYWYRQDPGQGLRLIYYSQIVNDFQKGDIAEGYSVSREKKESFPLTVTSAQKNPTAFYLCASNPQGPSGNTIYFGEGSWLTVV.

The chain joins TRBV6-5 to TRBJ2-3; D gene uncertain. Trimming took off 6 bases at V and 6 bases at J, with 10 bases between the two ends. Germline V CDR1 and CDR2: MNHEY, SVGAGI. The CDR3 is made up of 12 amino acids. Here the CDR3 reads CASRDAIDTQYF. In nucleotides, the CDR3 is TGTGCCAGCAGGGATGCAATCGATACGCAGTATTTT.

J is TRBJ2-3 and V is TRBV19, with TRBD1 identical over 7 bases. This CDR3 comprises 14 residues. Per germline, CDR1 LNHDA and CDR2 SQIVND (reference sequence). After removal of 7 bases from V and 1 base from J, the junction contained 5 bases not matched to a gene. CDR3 loop: CASKSTGGTDTQYF. The CDR3 DNA sequence: TGTGCCAGTAAAAGCACAGGGGGCACAGATACGCAGTATTTT.

The rearrangement joins TRBV7-3 to TRBJ2-7; D call uncertain. Germline lookup yields CDR1 SGHTA and CDR2 FQGTGA. The CDR3 is 13 amino acids. The V and J ends lost 1 base and 5 bases respectively, with 9 bases between them. Written as DNA, the CDR3 is TGTGCCAGCAGCTTAATACCACAGAACGAGCAGTACTTC. This sequence encodes CASSLIPQNEQYF.

The chain uses TRBV7-8 and TRBJ1-5; D remains ambiguous. The CDR3 runs to 16 residues. Germline CDR1 is SGHVS and CDR2 is FQNEAQ. Trimming left V 5 bases short and J 5 bases short, with 19 bases between. The CDR3 region is CASSRVLGRADQPQHF. In DNA form, the CDR3 reads TGTGCCAGCAGCCGAGTCTTGGGGAGAGCAGATCAGCCCCAGCATTTT.

J is TRBJ2-3 and V is TRBV6-1, with 8 bases lining up with TRBD1. The germline gives CDR1 MNHNS, CDR2 SASEGT. The CDR3 covers 14 residues. Trimming cost V 5 bases and J 5 bases; bases outside gene matches: 6. CDR3 in amino acids: CASSSRGQIDTQYF. The CDR3 nucleotides read TGTGCCAGCAGTAGCAGGGGGCAGATAGATACGCAGTATTTT.

The chain links TRBV28 to TRBJ1-2; D not certain. The ends were cut back, 2 bases at V and 4 bases at J, with 8 bases in the middle. Germline values: CDR1 MDHEN, CDR2 SYDVKM. This CDR3 is built from 13 residues. The CDR3 spells CASSLTRLYGYTF. The CDR3, as DNA: TGTGCCAGCAGTTTAACGAGGCTCTATGGCTACACCTTC.